This TCR beta chain was recovered during a study of control samples from healthy donors and cancer patients (dated by TCRdb to 2020 to 2022). Libraries were constructed by the immunoSEQ multiplex PCR assay. TCRdb retrieved this table from immuneACCESS and kept in-frame rearrangements only. Not all clones are present; in checked studies, unresolved V genes account for under half, and no reason is known for the remainder. A total of 120,000 or so clones appear in this sample, 85% to 95% of them only once. Around 1.8% of the sample goes to the ten largest clones. As concerns this clone: Its binding antigen is unknown. Base qualities were left out, and no much larger clone turns up one base away.

The receptor was isolated from a man aged 45-65 years with head and neck cancer. Specimen: PBMCs.

The CDR3 protein: CSVPGQRNEKLFF. The nucleotides are TGCAGCGTCCCGGGACAGCGGAATGAAAAACTGTTTTTT. Rearrangement joined TRBV29-1 to TRBJ1-4; 7 of the junction bases match TRBD1. The CDR3 starts with the cysteine, ends with the phenylalanine, and has 13 residues. Of the read, only the CDR3 DNA is kept; its 39 bases are in frame from base 1. Germline trimming amounts to 6 bases on V and 5 bases on J, with 6 as the count of junction bases outside the gene matches. Sequences SQVTM (CDR1) and ANQGSEA (CDR2) are obtained from the germline V gene.